This T cell receptor beta chain was captured in a study of T cell clonotyping in hematopoietic cell transplantation. The V and J ends lost 6 bases and 5 bases respectively, with 6 bases between them. Germline V gene sequence: CDR1 LNHDA, CDR2 SQIVND (reference sequence). CDR3 length: 11 amino acids. Notes on this clone: Antigen specificity is unknown. Other nucleotide sequences from this sample produce the same CDR3.

Blood collection times were about day -28 and days 30, 100, 180 posttransplant. Only in-frame clones appear in the TCRdb table, and some are missing; sequencing was by immunoSEQ multiplex PCR. Of about 9,500 clones in the sample, over 85% were seen once. The study, taken as a whole, reports: Recipient TCR diversity dropped after transplant; expanded clonotypes rose from day 30 to 180. At the given depth, recipient repertoires were over 97% de novo clonotypes.

Sequences were derived from PBMCs, sampled 100 days after allogeneic stem cell transplant. This sequence joins TRBV19 and TRBJ2-3; TRBD1 might be the D (5 bases). This TCR was recovered from a male patient between 45 and 59 years old who had an allogeneic stem cell transplant from a related donor, so T cells may come from the graft donor. Some clones in this sample may be carry-over from other donors' samples. This chain's CDR3 is CASSQGDTQYF. The CDR3 coding sequence is TGTGCCAGTAGCCAGGGAGATACGCAGTATTTT. Filled out from reference TRBV19 and TRBJ2-3, the complete variable domain reads DGGITQSPKYLFRKEGQNVTLSCEQNLNHDAMYWYRQDPGQGLRLIYYSQIVNDFQKGDIAEGYSVSREKKESFPLTVTSAQKNPTAFYLCASSQGDTQYFGPGTRLTVL.